This T cell receptor (beta chain) was observed in a study of shared clonotypes between healthy human individuals. Trimming pared 7 bases from V and 0 bases from J, leaving 8 bases between. Germline V gene data show CDR1 as SGHNT and CDR2 as YYREEE (reference sequence). The CDR3 loop spans 13 amino acids. A single count supports this clone. TCRdb's copy holds only in-frame clones and misses some; the assay was immunoSEQ multiplex PCR. Among around 700,000 clones listed, around 72% were seen once. This receptor was taken from a woman between 25 and 40 years old in good health. The specimen sequenced was memory CD4+ T cells sorted from blood. Specified subset: CD45RA-negative fraction. The chain uses TRBV5-4 and TRBJ1-3; D gene unclear. DNA of the CDR3: TGTGCCAGCGGAATTTACTCTGGAAACACCATATATTTT. Its protein is CASGIYSGNTIYF.